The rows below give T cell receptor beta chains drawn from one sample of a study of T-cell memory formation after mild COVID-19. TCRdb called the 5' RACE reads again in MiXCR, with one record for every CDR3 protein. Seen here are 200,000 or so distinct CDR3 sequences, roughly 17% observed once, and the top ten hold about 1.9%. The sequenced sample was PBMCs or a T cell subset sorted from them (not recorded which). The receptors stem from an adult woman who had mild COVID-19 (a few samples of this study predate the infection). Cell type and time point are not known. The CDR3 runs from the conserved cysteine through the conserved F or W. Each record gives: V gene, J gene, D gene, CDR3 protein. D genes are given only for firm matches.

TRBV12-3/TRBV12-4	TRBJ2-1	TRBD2	CASSFRLAGRYNEQFF
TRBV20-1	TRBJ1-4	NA	CSALESLHEKLFF
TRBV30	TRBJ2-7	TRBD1	CAWRTGYEQYF
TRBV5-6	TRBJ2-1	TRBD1	CASSSAGQGIGEQFF
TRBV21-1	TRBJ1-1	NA	CASSKAPDRMNTEAFF
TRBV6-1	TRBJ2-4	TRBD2	CASSEETLAGINKNIQYF
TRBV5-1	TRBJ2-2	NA	CASSLSYTGELFF
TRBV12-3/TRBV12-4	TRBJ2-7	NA	CASSLVGTTVF
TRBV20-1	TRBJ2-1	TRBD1	CSARGGQGNHNEQFF
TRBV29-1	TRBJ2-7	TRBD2	CSVGSGSSYEQYF
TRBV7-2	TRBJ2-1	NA	CASSFLGADEQFF
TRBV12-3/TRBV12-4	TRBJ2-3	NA	CASSSNARGTDTQYF
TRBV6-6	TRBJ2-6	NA	CASTPGGSGANVLTF
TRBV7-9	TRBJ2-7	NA	CASSNVLAQDRNEQYF
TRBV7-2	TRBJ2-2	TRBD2	CASSLRLAGDLTGELFF
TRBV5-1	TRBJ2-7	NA	CASSPVGIYEQYF
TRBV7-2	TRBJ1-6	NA	CASSLDRTYNSPLHF
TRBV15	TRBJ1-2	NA	CATSRDFPNYGYTF
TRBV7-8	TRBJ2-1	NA	CASSVLNEQFF
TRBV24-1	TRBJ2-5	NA	CATSGGGGRLETQYF
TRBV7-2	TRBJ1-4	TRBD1	CASSPPTGRNEKLFF
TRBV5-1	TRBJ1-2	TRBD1	CASSLAWDRGYGYTF
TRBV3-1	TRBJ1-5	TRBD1	CASSPATGAQHF
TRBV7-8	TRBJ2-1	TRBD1	CASSFDRGYYNEQFF
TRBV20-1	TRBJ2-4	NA	CSARETGKGNIQYF
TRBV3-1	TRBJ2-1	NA	CASSRTEEQFF
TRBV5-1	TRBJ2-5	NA	CASSLAREKETQYF
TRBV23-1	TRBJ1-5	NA	CASSQDGVQPQHF
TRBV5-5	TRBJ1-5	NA	CASSSNRDQPQHF
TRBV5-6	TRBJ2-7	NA	CASSGGRSAGPQYYEQYF
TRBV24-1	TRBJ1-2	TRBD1	CATSETDREDGYTF
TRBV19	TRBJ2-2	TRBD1	CASARQGGFGELFF
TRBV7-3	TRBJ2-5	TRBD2	CASSGTSGREETQYF
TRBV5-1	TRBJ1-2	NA	CAPPGVDGYTF
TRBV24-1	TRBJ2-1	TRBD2	CATSDSGTMRYEQFF